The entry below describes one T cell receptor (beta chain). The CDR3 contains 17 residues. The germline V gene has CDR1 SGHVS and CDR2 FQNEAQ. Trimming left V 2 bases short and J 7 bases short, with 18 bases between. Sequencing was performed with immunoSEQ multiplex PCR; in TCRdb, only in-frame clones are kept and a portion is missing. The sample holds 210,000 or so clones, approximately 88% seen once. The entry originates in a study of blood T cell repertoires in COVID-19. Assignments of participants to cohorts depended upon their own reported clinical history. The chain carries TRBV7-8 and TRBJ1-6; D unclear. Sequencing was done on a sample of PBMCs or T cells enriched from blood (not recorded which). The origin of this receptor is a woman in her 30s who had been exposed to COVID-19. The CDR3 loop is CASSLKAGATPNSPLHF. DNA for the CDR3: TGTGCCAGCAGCTTAAAGGCGGGTGCGACACCGAATTCACCCCTCCACTTT.